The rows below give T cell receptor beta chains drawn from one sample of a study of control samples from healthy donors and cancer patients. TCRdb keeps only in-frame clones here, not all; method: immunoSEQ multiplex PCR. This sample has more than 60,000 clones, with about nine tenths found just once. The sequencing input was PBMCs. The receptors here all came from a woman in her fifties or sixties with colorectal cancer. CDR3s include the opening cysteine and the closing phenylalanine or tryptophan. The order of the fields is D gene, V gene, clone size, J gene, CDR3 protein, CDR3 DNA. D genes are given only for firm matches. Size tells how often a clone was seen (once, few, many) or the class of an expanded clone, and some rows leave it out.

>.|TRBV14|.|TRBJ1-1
CASSQIGGNTEAFF
TGTGCCAGCAGCCAAATAGGGGGTAACACTGAAGCTTTCTTT
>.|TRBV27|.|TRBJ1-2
CASSPSPGLIYGYTF
TGTGCCAGCAGTCCCAGCCCGGGGCTTATCTATGGCTACACCTTC
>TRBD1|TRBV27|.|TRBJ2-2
CASKEDRINTGELFF
TGTGCCAGCAAAGAGGACAGGATAAACACCGGGGAGCTGTTTTTT
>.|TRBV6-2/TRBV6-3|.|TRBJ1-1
CASSYWGFQAFF
TGTGCCAGCAGTTATTGGGGGTTTCAAGCTTTCTTT
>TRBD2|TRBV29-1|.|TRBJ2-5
CSVVTSGGGWEETQYF
TGCAGCGTTGTGACTAGCGGGGGAGGCTGGGAAGAGACCCAGTACTTC
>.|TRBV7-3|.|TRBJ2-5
CASSLNPQETQYF
TGTGCCAGCAGCTTAAATCCCCAAGAGACCCAGTACTTC
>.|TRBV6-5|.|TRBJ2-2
CASKKGNLKELFF
TGTGCCAGCAAAAAGGGAAATCTAAAGGAGCTGTTTTTT
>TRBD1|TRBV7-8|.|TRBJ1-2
CASSADRAGYTF
TGTGCCAGCAGCGCGGACAGGGCTGGCTACACCTTC
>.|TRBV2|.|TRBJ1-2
CASSWANNYGYTF
TGTGCCAGCAGTTGGGCGAATAACTATGGCTACACCTTC
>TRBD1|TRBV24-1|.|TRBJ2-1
CATSRGGTGASYNEQFF
TGTGCCACCAGTAGAGGGGGAACAGGGGCCTCCTACAATGAGCAGTTCTTC
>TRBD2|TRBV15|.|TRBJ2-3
CATSRERGGGATDTQYF
TGTGCCACCAGCAGAGAGAGGGGCGGGGGGGCCACAGATACGCAGTATTTT
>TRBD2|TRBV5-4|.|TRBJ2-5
CASKERGMETQYF
TGTGCCAGCAAGGAGCGGGGTATGGAGACCCAGTACTTC
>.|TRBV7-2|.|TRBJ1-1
CASSLVTSNTEAFF
TGTGCCAGCAGCTTAGTGACATCGAACACTGAAGCTTTCTTT
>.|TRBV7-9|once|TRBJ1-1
CASSLASEGAEAFF
TGTGCCAGCAGCTTAGCTTCAGAAGGAGCTGAAGCTTTCTTT
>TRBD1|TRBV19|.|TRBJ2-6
CASSMDRAGANVLTF
TGTGCCAGTAGTATGGACAGGGCTGGGGCCAACGTCCTGACTTTC
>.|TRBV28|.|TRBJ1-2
CASSPSLYGYTF
TGTGCCAGCAGCCCTTCGCTCTATGGCTACACCTTC
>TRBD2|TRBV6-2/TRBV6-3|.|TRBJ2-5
CASSYGGGPQETQYF
TGTGCCAGCAGTTATGGCGGGGGGCCCCAAGAGACCCAGTACTTC
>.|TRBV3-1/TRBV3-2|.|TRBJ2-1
CASSQVSYNEQFF
TGTGCCAGCAGCCAAGTGTCCTACAATGAGCAGTTCTTC
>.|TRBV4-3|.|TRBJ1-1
CASSQDRGVTYEAFF
TGCGCCAGCAGCCAAGATCGAGGGGTTACCTATGAAGCTTTCTTT
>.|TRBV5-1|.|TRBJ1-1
CASSLPDMNTEAFF
TGCGCCAGCAGCTTACCAGATATGAACACTGAAGCTTTCTTT
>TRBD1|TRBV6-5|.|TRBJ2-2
CASGYTGESGELFF
TGTGCCAGCGGATACACAGGGGAATCCGGGGAGCTGTTTTTT
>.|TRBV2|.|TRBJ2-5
CASSLRTQYF
TGTGCCAGCAGTCTCAGGACCCAGTACTTC
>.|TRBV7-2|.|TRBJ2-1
CASSLKRNNEQFF
TGTGCCAGCAGCTTAAAGCGGAACAATGAGCAGTTCTTC
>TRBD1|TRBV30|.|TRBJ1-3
CAWNPQGASGNTIYF
TGTGCCTGGAACCCTCAGGGGGCTTCTGGAAACACCATATATTTT
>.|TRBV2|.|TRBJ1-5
CASSGEGPGNQPQHF
TGTGCCAGCAGCGGTGAGGGGCCGGGCAATCAGCCCCAGCATTTT
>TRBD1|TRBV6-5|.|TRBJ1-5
CASSTGQGRNQPQHF
TGTGCCAGCAGTACGGGACAGGGGCGCAATCAGCCCCAGCATTTT
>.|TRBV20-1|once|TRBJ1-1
CSASKTVMNTEAFF
TGCAGTGCTAGTAAGACAGTCATGAACACTGAAGCTTTCTTT
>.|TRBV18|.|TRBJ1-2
CASSASTEVFDGYTF
TGTGCCAGCTCAGCCTCAACAGAGGTCTTCGATGGCTACACCTTC
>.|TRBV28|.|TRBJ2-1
CASSLRGGRFDEQFF
TGTGCCAGCAGTTTAAGGGGGGGCCGATTTGATGAGCAGTTCTTC
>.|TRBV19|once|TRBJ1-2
CASSPGSNYGYTF
TGTGCCAGTAGTCCCGGGTCTAACTATGGCTACACCTTC
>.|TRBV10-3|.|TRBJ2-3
CAIEATPSTDTQYF
TGTGCCATCGAGGCTACTCCTAGCACAGATACGCAGTATTTT
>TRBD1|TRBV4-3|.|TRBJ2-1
CASSQADRGAYNEQFF
TGCGCCAGCAGCCAAGCCGACAGGGGAGCCTACAATGAGCAGTTCTTC